These 19 T cell receptor beta chains were sequenced from one sample in a study of shared clonotypes between healthy human individuals. Sequencing used immunoSEQ multiplex PCR; TCRdb keeps in-frame clones, though not all of them. The sample has 75,000 to 100,000 clones; roughly 50% are singletons. Sample: PBMCs. The receptors originated from a woman in her 40s in good health. Some clones in this sample may be carry-over from other donors' samples.

This clone occurred many times. The chain has TRBV19 and TRBJ1-5, with D unclear. Germline CDR1 is LNHDA and CDR2 is SQIVND (reference sequence). The CDR3 is 16 amino acids. The germline V and J ends were trimmed by 0 bases and 4 bases, with 13 bases remaining between them. The CDR3 sequence: CASSIEAGSRNQPQHF. The CDR3 nucleotides read TGTGCCAGTAGTATAGAGGCAGGCAGTAGGAATCAGCCCCAGCATTTT.

This clone turned up a few times. The chain carries TRBV5-4 and TRBJ1-6, with 7 bases that match TRBD1. Losses at the gene ends were 0 bases for V and 4 bases for J; bases not matched to a gene: 1. Germline V gene sequence: CDR1 SGHNT, CDR2 YYREEE (reference sequence). CDR3 length: 15 residues. The CDR3 loop reads CASSLGGQYNSPLHF. The CDR3 DNA reads as TGTGCCAGCAGCTTGGGGGGACAGTATAATTCACCCCTCCACTTT.

The table lists this clone with many counts. The chain employs TRBV7-9 and TRBJ1-5; no clear D. Germline V CDR1 and CDR2: SEHNR, FQNEAQ (reference sequence). This CDR3 is built from 14 residues. Trimming shortened V by 1 base and J by 7 bases, and 11 bases separated the two germline ends. CDR3 protein: CASSLGTAYQPQHF. CDR3 in DNA: TGTGCCAGCAGCTTAGGGACCGCGTACCAGCCCCAGCATTTT.

Comment on this clone: This likely came from a read error, as a far larger clone is one base away. The V gene is TRBV19, the J gene TRBJ2-7; perhaps TRBD1 as D (5 bases). Trimming pared 2 bases from V and 0 bases from J, leaving 11 bases between. Germline values: CDR1 LNHDA, CDR2 SQIVND (reference sequence). The CDR3 is made up of 15 amino acids. The CDR3 here is CASSIQQAISYEQYF. CDR3 bases: TGTGCCAGTAGTATACAACAGGCGATCTCCTACGAGCAGTACTTC.

The rearrangement joins TRBV28 to TRBJ2-3; D is undetermined. The germline gives CDR1 MDHEN, CDR2 SYDVKM. With 8 bases removed from V and 3 bases from J, the gap between germline ends came to 18 bases. This CDR3 comprises 15 residues. CDR3 residues: CASSSASFETDTQYF. The CDR3 bases are TGTGCCAGCTCTTCGGCTAGTTTCGAGACAGATACGCAGTATTTT.

This clone appeared a few times. The V call is TRBV5-1, the J call TRBJ1-3; 7 bases agree with TRBD1. Germline CDR1 SGHRS, CDR2 YFSETQ. V shed 4 bases and J 0 bases; nucleotides not matched to a gene: 7. This CDR3 is 16 amino acids long. This CDR3 reads CASSPSTGSSGNTIYF. For the CDR3, the DNA is TGCGCCAGCAGCCCCTCGACAGGGAGCTCTGGAAACACCATATATTTT.

In its sample, this clone was seen many times. The chain couples TRBV11-2 to TRBJ1-1; D not certain. The CDR3 covers 13 residues. Deletions cut 4 bases from V and 0 bases from J, with 6 bases between. Germline CDR1 SGHAT, CDR2 FQNNGV. The chain's CDR3 is CASSSSLNTEAFF. The CDR3, as DNA: TGTGCCAGCAGCTCCTCACTGAACACTGAAGCTTTCTTT.

The V gene is TRBV4-1, the J gene TRBJ2-7, with 8 bases lining up with TRBD2. The J segment lost 6 bases and the V segment lost 2 bases, leaving 9 bases of the junction unmatched. This CDR3 comprises 15 residues. CDR1 is MGHRA, CDR2 YSYEKL, per germline. The chain's CDR3 is CASSQREAGVREQYF. The CDR3 DNA sequence: TGCGCCAGCAGCCAACGAGAAGCGGGAGTTCGCGAGCAGTACTTC.

The rearrangement joins TRBV5-5 to TRBJ2-7, with D possibly being TRBD2 (6 bases). Per the germline V gene, CDR1 is SGHKS and CDR2 is YYEKEE (reference sequence). The CDR3 spans 15 residues. V shed 2 bases and J shed 0 bases, with 12 bases lying between them. CDR3 protein: CASSLGGASSYEQYF. The CDR3 DNA follows: TGTGCCAGCAGCTTAGGCGGGGCGAGCTCCTACGAGCAGTACTTC.

A note on this clone: Only one base separates this from a far larger clonotype, so it likely reflects a read error. V and J are TRBV27 and TRBJ2-1, with D possibly TRBD2 on 5 matching bases. The V end was cut by 7 bases, the J end by 4 bases, with 17 bases between. Germline V CDR1 and CDR2: MNHEY, SMNVEV (reference sequence). The CDR3 covers 15 residues. CDR3 sequence reads: CASKHGLEVYNEQFF. The CDR3 nucleotides are TGTGCCAGCAAACATGGACTCGAAGTTTACAATGAGCAGTTCTTC.

As concerns this clone: An end of the junction does not agree with germline; a read error may underlie this. The chain joins TRBV6-5 to TRBJ2-1; no definite D call. This CDR3 region has 16 residues. The V gene's germline CDR1 is MNHEY and CDR2 SVGAGI. Here the CDR3 DNA reads TGTGCCAGCAGTTACTCGAACCCCCTCTCCCACAATGAGCAGTTCTTC. Its translation is CASSYSNPLSHNEQFF.

This clone has only one observation. This likely traces to a read error, being one base from a far larger clone. The sample holds other DNA sequences that translate to the same CDR3. This sequence joins TRBV28 and TRBJ2-7, with D perhaps TRBD1 or TRBD2 (6 bases each). Germline CDR1 reads MDHEN; CDR2 reads SYDVKM. This CDR3 comprises 15 residues. The CDR3 DNA sequence: TGTGCCAGCAGCTTATACTGGGGGGCAAGCTACGAGCAGTACTTC. As protein: CASSLYWGASYEQYF.

The V gene is TRBV27, the J gene TRBJ1-1, with D unclear. With 1 base removed from V and 7 bases from J, the gap between germline ends came to 10 bases. The CDR3 sequence is 13 residues long. Looked up from germline, CDR1 is MNHEY and CDR2 is SMNVEV (reference sequence). CDR3 DNA sequence: TGTGCCAGCAGTTTATACGGCCGCCGTGAAGCTTTCTTT. It yields the protein CASSLYGRREAFF.

The table lists this clone with many counts. This chain uses TRBV28 with TRBJ2-3; D is possibly TRBD1 or TRBD2 (5 bases each). The CDR3 length is 15 residues. Deletions cut 5 bases from V and 1 base from J, with 13 bases between. CDR1 MDHEN and CDR2 SYDVKM come from the germline V gene. CDR3 residues: CASSPRVGGTDTQYF. The CDR3 nucleotides read TGTGCCAGCAGTCCCAGGGTGGGAGGCACAGATACGCAGTATTTT.

The CDR3 loop reads CSGVLTGTANEQFF. The CDR3 DNA is TGCAGCGGGGTTCTGACGGGGACGGCGAATGAGCAGTTCTTC. This rearrangement joins TRBV29-1 to TRBJ2-1, with D perhaps matching TRBD1 or TRBD2 (5 bases each). The length of the CDR3 is 14 residues. Germline assignment: CDR1 SQVTM and CDR2 ANQGSEA. Deletions cut 7 bases from V and 7 bases from J, with 20 bases between.

The rearrangement links TRBV28 to TRBJ1-4; the D gene is possibly TRBD1 (5 bases). This CDR3 is built from 17 residues. Germline CDR1 is MDHEN and CDR2 is SYDVKM. Trimming shortened V by 6 bases and J by 7 bases, and 24 bases separated the two germline ends. The DNA for the CDR3 is TGTGCCAGCAGCCTACGGATTTTTGGGGCGCGTCGTGAAAAACTGTTTTTT. It yields the protein CASSLRIFGARREKLFF.

The genes are TRBV7-8 and TRBJ2-1, with 8 bases that match TRBD1. This CDR3 contains 18 residues. Germline V gene sequence: CDR1 SGHVS, CDR2 FQNEAQ. V lost 0 bases to trimming and J lost 7 bases; unmatched junction nucleotides: 14. Here the CDR3 DNA reads TGTGCCAGCAGCTTAGCTCTTAGGTTCAGGGGGCCGGGAAATGAGCAGTTCTTC. Encoded protein: CASSLALRFRGPGNEQFF.

Only a few counts were recorded for this clone. The V call is TRBV7-6, the J call TRBJ2-2; 10 bases fit TRBD1. J gave up 5 bases and V 3 bases, and 3 bases lay outside the gene matches. The CDR3 consists of 15 residues. The V gene's germline CDR1 is SGHVS and CDR2 FNYEAQ. This chain's CDR3 is CASSLRTGGTGELFF. CDR3 nucleotides: TGTGCCAGCAGCTTGAGGACAGGGGGAACCGGGGAGCTGTTTTTT.

In its sample, this clone was seen many times. The chain has TRBV4-2 and TRBJ1-5; D not resolved. The CDR3 is 15 amino acids. Germline loops: CDR1 LGHNA, CDR2 YNFKEQ. V was trimmed by 1 base and J by 0 bases, leaving 7 bases between them. This CDR3 reads CASSQAGDSNQPQHF. The CDR3 bases are TGTGCCAGCAGCCAAGCCGGGGATAGCAATCAGCCCCAGCATTTT.